This paragraph covers one T cell receptor beta chain sequence. The target antigen is unknown. The CDR3 totals 14 residues. The germline gives CDR1 MDHEN, CDR2 SYDVKM. This sample is part of a study of monozygotic twins with inflammatory bowel disease. General study findings and limits: Since immunosuppressive treatments differed, patient repertoires may have gained added variability.

UMIs that included a 6-nucleotide sample barcode were added by template switching, which took place during cDNA synthesis. One entry per CDR3 protein, without DNA, is what TCRdb gives after re-calling the 5' RACE reads. Its table lists approximately 210,000 distinct CDR3 sequences. This sequence joins TRBV28 and TRBJ2-7; the TCRdb D gene call, TRBD2, has no DNA to confirm it. This TCR was recovered from a human donor with ulcerative colitis or Crohn's disease, or a healthy co-twin of an affected twin (not recorded which). The sample taken for sequencing was blood. Here the CDR3 reads CASSRLAGIYEQYF.